The 8 T cell receptor beta chains below were found in one sample sequenced in a study of T cell responses to AZD1222 COVID-19 vaccine (dated by TCRdb to about 2021). The library was generated by the immunoSEQ multiplex PCR assay. In its TCRdb copy, this immuneACCESS table keeps in-frame sequences only and misses some clones. Where compared with another copy, unresolved V genes explain less than half of these, and the others have no known cause. Present in this sample are roughly 150,000 clones, around 93% of which were seen just once. The top ten clonotypes cover under 2.5% of the sample. The time point tag for this specimen amounts to: baseline before first vaccination. The specimen comprised peripheral blood, sampled on day 0 of AZD1222 vaccination. These receptors came from an adult in good health.

The chain couples TRBV5-1 to TRBJ1-3; TRBD1 agrees at 7 bases. The CDR3 has 15 residues. Germline CDR1 and CDR2: SGHRS and YFSETQ. J gave up 4 bases and V 0 bases, and 4 bases lay outside the gene matches. The CDR3 DNA sequence: TGCGCCAGCAGCTTGGCGGGGACAGCCGGAAACACCATATATTTT. Translating it yields CASSLAGTAGNTIYF.

The chain carries TRBV27 and TRBJ2-1, with 8 bases identical to TRBD1. CDR1 is MNHEY and CDR2 is SMNVEV in the germline V gene (reference sequence). The CDR3 length is 15 residues. With V trimmed by 5 bases and J by 8 bases, 11 bases remained unmatched. CDR3 nucleotides: TGTGCCAGCAGTAAGGACAGGGCGTTACGGGATGAGCAGTTCTTC. It specifies CASSKDRALRDEQFF.

In regard to this clone: Other DNA sequences in this sample translate to the same CDR3. The chain combines TRBV10-3 with TRBJ2-3; D unresolved. The CDR3 has 14 residues. Looked up from germline, CDR1 is ENHRY and CDR2 is SYGVKD. V lost 3 bases and J 0 bases, leaving 7 bases between the germline ends. In DNA, the CDR3 is TGTGCCATCAGTGAAAGGCAGAGCACAGATACGCAGTATTTT. It is translated as CAISERQSTDTQYF.

This clone was found a few times. V is TRBV28 and J is TRBJ1-2; D is perhaps TRBD1 (5 bases). This CDR3 contains 14 residues. With 6 bases removed from V and 6 bases from J, the gap between germline ends came to 17 bases. From germline, CDR1 is MDHEN and CDR2 SYDVKM. The CDR3 spells CASSSGTESDGYTF. CDR3 sequence (DNA): TGTGCCAGCAGCTCGGGGACCGAGAGTGATGGCTACACCTTC.

The V and J genes are TRBV5-1 and TRBJ1-2; 12 bases align to TRBD1. Per the germline V gene, CDR1 is SGHRS and CDR2 is YFSETQ. V shed 4 bases and J 6 bases; nucleotides not matched to a gene: 4. This CDR3 contains 14 residues. In DNA, the CDR3 is TGCGCCAGCAGCCCGGGGACAGGGGGCAATGGCTACACCTTC. This gives the protein CASSPGTGGNGYTF.

The chain uses TRBV5-1 and TRBJ1-2, with D possibly matching TRBD1 (6 bases). CDR1 is SGHRS, CDR2 YFSETQ, per germline. The CDR3 loop spans 17 amino acids. Trimming cost V 0 bases and J 1 base, with 16 bases left between them. The CDR3 reads CASSLGGHGVLNYGYTF. The CDR3, as DNA: TGCGCCAGCAGCTTGGGGGGACACGGGGTCCTTAACTATGGCTACACCTTC.

The CDR3 nucleotides read TGTGCCGGAGAGGACAGGGGGCTAACAGATACGCAGTATTTT. The encoded protein is CAGEDRGLTDTQYF. The chain couples TRBV30 to TRBJ2-3; 11 bases map to TRBD1. Germline V gene lookup returns CDR1 GTSNPN and CDR2 SVGIG (reference sequence). Trimming took 8 bases from V and 3 from J; bases not matched to a gene: 7. The CDR3 totals 14 residues.

The chain uses TRBV5-1 and TRBJ2-7; maybe TRBD2 (5 bases). Germline CDR1 reads SGHRS; CDR2 reads YFSETQ. The length of the CDR3 is 17 residues. Between the trimmed V and J ends, which lost 0 bases and 3 bases, there was a span of 19 bases. The CDR3: CASSLASLRDRDYEQYF. As DNA, the CDR3 is TGCGCCAGCAGCTTGGCCTCGTTAAGGGATCGGGACTACGAGCAGTACTTC.